The text below deals with one T cell receptor beta chain. These data originate in a study of blood T cell repertoires in COVID-19. The assay was immunoSEQ multiplex PCR, and TCRdb's table has in-frame clones only and misses some. This sample has about 370,000 clones, with roughly 90% found just once. The study assigned cohorts using participant-reported clinical history. The sequence derives from a woman in her thirties or forties who had been exposed to COVID-19. The sample comprised PBMCs or T cells enriched from blood (not recorded which).

CDR3 in amino acids: CSARTGVRMFF. CDR3 DNA: TGCAGCGCCAGGACAGGGGTTAGAATGTTTTTT. The chain recombines TRBV29-1 with TRBJ1-4; 9 positions agree with TRBD1. The V gene end was trimmed by 7 bases and the J gene end by 15 bases; junction bases not matched to a gene: 9. Germline V gene data show CDR1 as SQVTM and CDR2 as ANQGSEA. The CDR3 runs to 11 residues. Full variable domain (remainder filled in from reference TRBV29-1 and TRBJ1-4): SAVISQKPSRDICQRGTSLTIQCQVDSQVTMMFWYRQQPGQSLTLIATANQGSEATYESGFVIDKFPISRPNLTFSTLTVSNMSPEDSSIYLCSARTGVRMFFGSGTQLSVL.